Shown below are 27 T cell receptor beta chains from a single sample sequenced in a study of control samples from healthy donors and cancer patients. Produced via immunoSEQ multiplex PCR; TCRdb's table is partial and in-frame only. Altogether 65,000 to 95,000 clones are present, 89% being singletons, with the ten largest covering roughly 7%. The sequenced sample was blood. The receptors shown here come from a man between 45 and 60 years old in good health.

J is TRBJ1-1 and V is TRBV7-2; D is uncertain. V shed 1 base and J shed 4 bases, with 10 bases lying between them. The CDR3 consists of 14 residues. The V gene's germline CDR1 is SGHTA and CDR2 FQGNSA. The CDR3 DNA sequence: TGTGCCAGCAGCTTAGAAGGGTGGGGCACTGAAGCTTTCTTT. It is translated as CASSLEGWGTEAFF.

The V gene is TRBV20-1, the J gene TRBJ1-1; D is unresolved. The CDR3 runs 14 residues. CDR1 is DFQATT and CDR2 is SNEGSKA in the germline V gene (reference sequence). Trimming took off 3 bases at V and 1 base at J, with 12 bases between the two ends. CDR3 coding DNA: TGCAGTGCTAGTCCCGCGACGGGGAACACTGAAGCTTTCTTT. Its protein is CSASPATGNTEAFF.

With respect to this clone: Different DNA sequences within this sample yield the same CDR3. The chain has TRBV11-2 and TRBJ1-2; a possible D gene is TRBD1 (5 bases). From germline, CDR1 is SGHAT and CDR2 FQNNGV. This CDR3 is built from 14 residues. Trimming shortened V by 2 bases and J by 2 bases, and 9 bases separated the two germline ends. In nucleotides, the CDR3 is TGTGCCAGCAGCTTAACTCGGACAAACTATGGCTACACCTTC. It translates to CASSLTRTNYGYTF.

This rearrangement joins TRBV11-2 to TRBJ1-2, with D perhaps TRBD1 (5 bases). The V end lost 0 bases, the J end lost 7 bases, and 18 bases lay between the germline ends. Germline V CDR1 and CDR2: SGHAT, FQNNGV. This CDR3 comprises 16 residues. This chain's CDR3 is CASSLDTFGGGVGYTF. The CDR3 DNA reads TGTGCCAGCAGCTTAGATACTTTCGGCGGGGGAGTTGGCTACACCTTC.

The chain is built from TRBV27 and TRBJ2-5, with a tentative D call TRBD1 (6 bases). This CDR3 is built from 13 residues. Germline CDR1 reads MNHEY; CDR2 reads SMNVEV (reference sequence). With 7 bases removed from V and 1 base from J, the gap between germline ends came to 10 bases. CDR3: CASTTGLQETQYF. The CDR3 DNA reads TGTGCCAGCACTACAGGGCTCCAAGAGACCCAGTACTTC.

The rearrangement uses TRBV19 and TRBJ2-2, with 8 bases fitting TRBD1. The J segment lost 5 bases and the V segment lost 1 base, leaving 3 bases of the junction unmatched. This CDR3 spans 15 amino acids. From germline, CDR1 is LNHDA and CDR2 SQIVND (reference sequence). The CDR3 region is CASSIGDRRTGELFF. CDR3 in DNA: TGTGCCAGTAGTATAGGGGACAGGCGAACCGGGGAGCTGTTTTTT.

The rearrangement links TRBV4-1 to TRBJ2-1; 10 positions match TRBD2. CDR3 length equals 17 residues. Per the germline V gene, CDR1 is MGHRA and CDR2 is YSYEKL. The J segment lost 4 bases and the V segment lost 1 base, leaving 7 bases of the junction unmatched. This CDR3 is CASSQVLAGVAYNEQFF. In DNA form, the CDR3 reads TGCGCCAGCAGCCAAGTTCTAGCGGGAGTCGCGTACAATGAGCAGTTCTTC.

The CDR3 reads CASRTSGAYEQYF. CDR3 bases: TGTGCCAGCAGGACTAGCGGGGCTTACGAGCAGTACTTC. This sequence joins TRBV6-5 and TRBJ2-7; 11 nucleotides align to TRBD2. The CDR3 consists of 13 residues. J was trimmed by 4 bases and V by 6 bases; bases with no gene match: 2. Germline CDR1 reads MNHEY; CDR2 reads SVGAGI.

The chain combines TRBV7-2 with TRBJ2-1; no clear D. This CDR3 spans 14 amino acids. V lost 2 bases and J lost 1, with 6 bases in between. Germline V gives CDR1 SGHTA, CDR2 FQGNSA. Here the CDR3 reads CASSLKASYNEQFF. The CDR3 DNA reads as TGTGCCAGCAGCTTAAAGGCTTCCTACAATGAGCAGTTCTTC.

V gene TRBV9 combines with J gene TRBJ2-2; D is possibly TRBD2 (6 bases). Looked up from germline, CDR1 is SGDLS and CDR2 is YYNGEE. The V end lost 0 bases, the J end lost 4 bases, and 16 bases lay between the germline ends. The CDR3 contains 17 residues. CDR3 residues: CASSVDGAGHATGELFF. The CDR3 DNA is TGTGCCAGCAGCGTAGACGGAGCGGGCCACGCCACCGGGGAGCTGTTTTTT.

This clone was counted once. The rearrangement uses TRBV12-5 and TRBJ1-2, with D hard to call. The V and J ends lost 2 bases and 1 base respectively, with 14 bases between them. Per germline, CDR1 LGHNT and CDR2 FRNRAP. The CDR3 contains 16 residues. The chain's CDR3 is CASGLPPFGINYGYTF. The CDR3 region has the DNA TGTGCTAGTGGTTTGCCCCCGTTCGGGATTAACTATGGCTACACCTTC.

The J gene is TRBJ2-1, the V gene TRBV11-2; D may be TRBD2 (6 bases). Trimming pared 5 bases from V and 9 bases from J, leaving 20 bases between. The CDR3 runs to 15 residues. Germline V gene lookup returns CDR1 SGHAT and CDR2 FQNNGV. The CDR3 nucleotides read TGTGCCAGCAGCCTTGGCGGGGTCCAAGGCACTGAGCAGTTCTTC. Translated: CASSLGGVQGTEQFF.

The rearrangement uses TRBV3-1 (or the pseudogene TRBV3-2) and TRBJ2-5; 10 nucleotides align to TRBD2. With 3 bases clipped from V and 4 bases from J, the junction kept 8 bases outside the gene matches. The CDR3 is made up of 16 amino acids. The germline V gene has CDR1 LGHDT and CDR2 YNNKEL (reference sequence). The CDR3 region is CASSQPSGGASETQYF. CDR3 in DNA: TGTGCCAGCAGCCAGCCCAGCGGGGGGGCCTCAGAGACCCAGTACTTC.

This clone has only one observation. Written as DNA, the CDR3 is TGTGCCAGCAGTTTCGGTGGGGGGCGGCCGGGATATCCAGATACGCAGTATTTT. This sequence encodes CASSFGGGRPGYPDTQYF. This rearrangement joins TRBV27 to TRBJ2-3; the D call may be TRBD1 or TRBD2 (6 bases each). The CDR3 runs 18 residues. Germline CDR1 reads MNHEY; CDR2 reads SMNVEV (reference sequence). V lost 3 bases, J lost 4 bases, and 23 bases lay in between.

This clone was recorded only once. The chain is built from TRBV7-9 and TRBJ2-7, with D perhaps TRBD2 (5 bases). V was clipped by 4 bases and J by 7 bases, with 20 bases between them. The CDR3 length is 15 residues. In germline, CDR1 is SEHNR, CDR2 FQNEAQ (reference sequence). The CDR3 DNA reads as TGTGCCAGCAGCTGGTACATGGGAGAGCGTTGGGAGCAGTACTTC. Translated: CASSWYMGERWEQYF.

This chain joins TRBV5-8 and TRBJ2-3; D is unclear. The CDR3 runs to 15 residues. Germline V gene sequence: CDR1 SGHTS, CDR2 YDEGEE. The V and J ends lost 0 bases and 4 bases respectively, with 12 bases between them. CDR3 nucleotide sequence: TGTGCCAGCAGCTTGGAGGCAGCAGGACCAGATACGCAGTATTTT. Translation gives CASSLEAAGPDTQYF.

The rearrangement uses TRBV11-2 and TRBJ1-6; 8 positions agree with TRBD1. CDR3 size: 18 residues. J lost 10 bases, V lost 1 base, and 15 bases had no gene match. Germline V lookup: CDR1 SGHAT, CDR2 FQNNGV. The CDR3, as DNA: TGTGCCAGCAGCTTAGCGGGCATCAGGACAGGGACTCGGTCACCCCTCCACTTT. Amino acid sequence: CASSLAGIRTGTRSPLHF.

The chain uses TRBV11-2 and TRBJ2-5; TRBD1 might be the D (6 bases). The CDR3 length is 15 residues. The germline V gene has CDR1 SGHAT and CDR2 FQNNGV. V was pared by 5 bases and J by 1 base, with 14 bases between. CDR3 loop: CASSPGQRSQETQYF. In DNA, the CDR3 is TGTGCCAGCAGCCCTGGACAGCGAAGCCAAGAGACCCAGTACTTC.

The chain recombines TRBV6-2 or TRBV6-3 with TRBJ1-6; 7 positions match TRBD1. V shed 5 bases and J 10 bases; nucleotides not matched to a gene: 8. CDR1 MNHEY and CDR2 SVGEGT come from the germline V gene. The CDR3 is 14 amino acids. CDR3 residues: CASSTGDSLSPLHF. CDR3 sequence (DNA): TGTGCCAGCAGTACAGGGGACAGCTTGTCACCCCTCCACTTT.

The genes are TRBV30 and TRBJ1-1; D is unclear. The CDR3 runs to 14 residues. Between the trimmed V and J ends, which lost 5 bases and 0 bases, there was a span of 13 bases. Germline CDR1 GTSNPN, CDR2 SVGIG (reference sequence). The CDR3 DNA reads as TGTGCCTGGGGCACCGGCAGACTGAACACTGAAGCTTTCTTT. This sequence encodes CAWGTGRLNTEAFF. The full variable domain, with the rest looked up from reference TRBV30 and TRBJ1-1, is SQTIHQWPATLVQPVGSPLSLECTVEGTSNPNLYWYRQAAGRGLQLLFYSVGIGQISSEVPQNLSASRPQDRQFILSSKKLLLSDSGFYLCAWGTGRLNTEAFFGQGTRLTVV.

In this sample, this clone turned up once. The chain links TRBV7-8 to TRBJ1-1; D gene uncertain. The CDR3 contains 11 residues. Germline values: CDR1 SGHVS, CDR2 FQNEAQ. Trimming shortened V by 7 bases and J by 8 bases, and 11 bases separated the two germline ends. The CDR3 DNA follows: TGTGCCAGCAAACACGTAACGGAAGCTTTCTTT. Protein product: CASKHVTEAFF.

This clone occurred a few times. The chain employs TRBV6-6 and TRBJ1-1, with TRBD1 as a possible D gene (6 bases). V was shortened by 5 bases and J by 4 bases, with 14 bases between the two germline ends. Germline V gives CDR1 MNHNY, CDR2 SVGAGI (reference sequence). The CDR3 runs to 14 residues. The CDR3 reads CASSQGTSGTEAFF. In nucleotides, the CDR3 is TGTGCCAGCAGTCAGGGGACATCGGGCACTGAAGCTTTCTTT.

The V and J genes are TRBV2 and TRBJ1-4; D not resolved. V was cut by 2 bases and J by 11 bases, with 12 bases left in between. Germline V gene lookup returns CDR1 SNHLY and CDR2 FYNNEI. The CDR3 has 13 residues. Here the CDR3 DNA reads TGTGCCAGCAGTGAATTTTCGGCCGGGAAACTGTTTTTT. It is translated as CASSEFSAGKLFF. Full variable domain (outside the CDR3, taken from reference TRBV2 and TRBJ1-4): EPEVTQTPSHQVTQMGQEVILRCVPISNHLYFYWYRQILGQKVEFLVSFYNNEISEKSEIFDDQFSVERPDGSNFTLKIRSTKLEDSAMYFCASSEFSAGKLFFGSGTQLSVL.

The rearrangement links TRBV5-1 to TRBJ2-1; D is undetermined. CDR3 length: 12 amino acids. V lost 3 bases and J 6 bases, leaving 7 bases between the germline ends. CDR1 and CDR2 from the germline V gene are SGHRS and YFSETQ. As DNA, the CDR3 is TGCGCCAGCAGCTCTCCCTCCAATGAGCAGTTCTTC. Protein product: CASSSPSNEQFF.

The rearrangement uses TRBV7-8 and TRBJ2-7, with TRBD2 identical over 10 bases. CDR1 is SGHVS and CDR2 is FQNEAQ in the germline V gene. V was clipped by 5 bases and J by 2 bases; unmatched bases: 9. The CDR3 consists of 16 residues. The CDR3 is CASSPPSGGVTYEQYF. CDR3 coding DNA: TGTGCCAGCAGCCCACCAAGCGGGGGGGTTACCTACGAGCAGTACTTC.

This chain connects TRBV19 to TRBJ1-3; no reliable D call. The CDR3 length is 10 residues. Per germline, CDR1 LNHDA and CDR2 SQIVND (reference sequence). V was clipped by 5 bases and J by 16 bases, with 12 bases between them. CDR3 DNA sequence: TGTGCCAGTAGTGATAGGACCTATTATTTT. This gives the protein CASSDRTYYF.

V and J are TRBV5-6 and TRBJ2-3; D perhaps matches TRBD2 (7 bases). There are 16 residues in the CDR3. CDR1 and CDR2 (germline): SGHDT, YYEEEE. The V gene lost 6 bases and the J gene lost 2 bases, with 19 bases spanning the gap. The CDR3 is CASTLSGGRNTDTQYF. The CDR3 DNA reads as TGTGCCAGCACCCTCTCCGGGGGGCGGAACACAGATACGCAGTATTTT.